The 10 T cell receptor beta chains reported below all come from one sample, sequenced in a study of patients and donors after allogeneic stem cell transplantation. TCRdb re-analysed the RT-PCR reads in MiXCR, keeping a single row per CDR3 protein. The data contain 10,000 to 15,000 distinct CDR3 sequences, approximately 26% of them singletons. The sample was blood, either unsorted or a sorted T cell fraction (not recorded which). All receptors derive from a human donor who was either an allogeneic HSCT recipient or a stem cell or donor lymphocyte infusion donor (not recorded which). It is not recorded whose cells these are; they may come from a transplant donor.

This clonotype was observed at least ten times. V and J are TRBV7-9 and TRBJ2-4; 7 bases agree with TRBD1. The CDR3 totals 15 residues. The germline V gene has CDR1 SEHNR and CDR2 FQNEAQ (reference sequence). J lost 1 base, V lost 5 bases, and 5 bases had no gene match. CDR3 residues: CASSLTGEAKNIQYF. CDR3 in DNA: TGTGCCAGCAGCCTAACAGGGGAGGCCAAAAACATTCAGTACTTC.

This clonotype has a count of ten or more. This chain connects TRBV7-2 to TRBJ2-5; D unclear. Trimming left V 5 bases short and J 0 bases short, with 1 base between. The CDR3 sequence is 11 residues long. Germline loops: CDR1 SGHTA, CDR2 FQGNSA. In DNA form, the CDR3 reads TGTGCCAGCAGCGACCAAGAGACCCAGTACTTC. The encoded protein is CASSDQETQYF.

This clonotype was seen many times. The chain couples TRBV20-1 to TRBJ2-3; D not certain. The CDR3 loop spans 10 amino acids. Trimming shortened V by 5 bases and J by 7 bases, and 7 bases separated the two germline ends. In germline, CDR1 is DFQATT, CDR2 SNEGSKA (reference sequence). In DNA form, the CDR3 reads TGCAGTGCTCAAACACATACGCAGTATTTT. Translated: CSAQTHTQYF.

The V gene is TRBV20-1, the J gene TRBJ2-3, with a possible D match to TRBD2 (5 bases). Germline CDR1 and CDR2: DFQATT and SNEGSKA (reference sequence). V was cut by 2 bases and J by 11 bases, with 23 bases left in between. CDR3 size: 15 residues. In DNA form, the CDR3 reads TGCAGTGCTAGACTAACCCCGGGCCCTTACGGAGGGCAGTATTTT. Translating it yields CSARLTPGPYGGQYF.

This chain connects TRBV5-5 to TRBJ2-1; TRBD2 is a possible D gene (5 bases). Germline assignment: CDR1 SGHKS and CDR2 YYEKEE (reference sequence). The CDR3 runs 15 residues. Trimming stripped 2 bases from V and 8 bases from J, with 17 bases between. CDR3 in amino acids: CASSLSGLRVDEQFF. The CDR3 nucleotides are TGTGCCAGCAGCTTAAGCGGCCTTAGGGTGGATGAGCAGTTCTTC. The complete variable domain, with remaining parts taken from reference TRBV5-5 and TRBJ2-1, reads DAGVTQSPTHLIKTRGQQVTLRCSPISGHKSVSWYQQVLGQGPQFIFQYYEKEERGRGNFPDRFSARQFPNYSSELNVNALLLGDSALYLCASSLSGLRVDEQFFGPGTRLTVL.

Ten or more counts support this clonotype. V gene TRBV6-2 or TRBV6-3 combines with J gene TRBJ1-5, with D maybe TRBD1 (5 bases). This CDR3 region has 15 residues. V was clipped by 1 base and J by 0 bases, with 7 bases between them. CDR1 and CDR2 (germline): MNHEY, SVGEGT. The CDR3 is CASSYWGYSNQPQHF. Written as DNA, the CDR3 is TGTGCCAGCAGTTACTGGGGGTATAGCAATCAGCCCCAGCATTTT.

The rearrangement uses TRBV18 and TRBJ2-6, with TRBD1 identical over 9 bases. Germline assignment: CDR1 KGHSH and CDR2 LQKENI. CDR3 length: 15 amino acids. Trimming at V came to 3 bases and at J to 5 bases, leaving 2 bases not matched to a gene. The CDR3 nucleotides read TGTGCCAGCTCACCCGGACAGGGGTGGGCCAACGTCCTGACTTTC. Its protein is CASSPGQGWANVLTF.

V gene TRBV25-1 combines with J gene TRBJ1-2; D call uncertain. V dropped 1 base and J dropped 4 bases, with 1 base sitting between them. From germline, CDR1 is MGHDK and CDR2 SYGVNS. The CDR3 is made up of 11 amino acids. The CDR3 sequence: CASSEFYGYTF. The DNA for the CDR3 is TGTGCCAGCAGTGAATTCTATGGCTACACCTTC.

This clonotype was seen a handful of times. The chain has TRBV12-3 or TRBV12-4 and TRBJ1-4; the D is unclear. V was pared by 6 bases and J by 8 bases, with 16 bases between. The CDR3 length is 14 residues. CDR3 in amino acids: CASSLRGNGEKLFF. Here the CDR3 DNA reads TGTGCCAGCAGCCTCCGTGGTAATGGCGAAAAACTGTTTTTT.

This clonotype was found a few times. The rearrangement links TRBV12-3 or TRBV12-4 to TRBJ1-5; D is perhaps TRBD1 (5 bases). V was cut by 6 bases and J by 4 bases, with 16 bases left in between. This CDR3 is 15 amino acids long. CDR3 loop: CASSQVHGGNQPQHF. In nucleotides, the CDR3 is TGTGCCAGCAGCCAGGTCCACGGGGGTAATCAGCCCCAGCATTTT.